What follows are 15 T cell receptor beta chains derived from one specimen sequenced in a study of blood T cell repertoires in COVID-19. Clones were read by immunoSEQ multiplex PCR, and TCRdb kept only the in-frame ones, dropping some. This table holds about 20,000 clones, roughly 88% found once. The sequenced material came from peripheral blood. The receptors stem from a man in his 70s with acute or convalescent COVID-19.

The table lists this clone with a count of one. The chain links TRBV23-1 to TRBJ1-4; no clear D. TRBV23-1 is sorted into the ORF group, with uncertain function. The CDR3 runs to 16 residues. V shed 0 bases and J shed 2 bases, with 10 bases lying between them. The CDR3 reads CASSQSREGTNEKLFF. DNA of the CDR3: TGCGCCAGCAGTCAATCTAGGGAGGGTACTAATGAAAAACTGTTTTTT.

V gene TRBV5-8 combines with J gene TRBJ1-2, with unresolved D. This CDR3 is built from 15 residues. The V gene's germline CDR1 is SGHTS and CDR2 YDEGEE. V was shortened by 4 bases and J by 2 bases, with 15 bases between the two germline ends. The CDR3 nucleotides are TGTGCCAGCAGCCTCGGAGCGGCCTTCAACTATGGCTACACCTTC. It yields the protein CASSLGAAFNYGYTF.

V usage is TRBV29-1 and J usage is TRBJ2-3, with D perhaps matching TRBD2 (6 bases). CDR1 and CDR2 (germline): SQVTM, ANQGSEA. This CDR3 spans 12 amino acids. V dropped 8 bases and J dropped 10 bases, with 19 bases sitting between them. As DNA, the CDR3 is TGCAGCTCAAGACAAGGGGAGGTTGCGCAGTATTTT. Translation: CSSRQGEVAQYF.

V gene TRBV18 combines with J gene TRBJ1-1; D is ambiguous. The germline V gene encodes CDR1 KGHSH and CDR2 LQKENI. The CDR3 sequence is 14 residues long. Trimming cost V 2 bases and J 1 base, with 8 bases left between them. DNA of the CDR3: TGTGCCAGCTCACCAGGGCCACCGAACACTGAAGCTTTCTTT. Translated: CASSPGPPNTEAFF.

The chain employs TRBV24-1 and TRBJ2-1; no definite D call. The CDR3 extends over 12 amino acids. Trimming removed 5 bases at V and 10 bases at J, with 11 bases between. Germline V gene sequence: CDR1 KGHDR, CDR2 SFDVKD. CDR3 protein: CATSAWSREQFF. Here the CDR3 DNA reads TGTGCCACCAGTGCCTGGAGTAGGGAGCAGTTCTTC.

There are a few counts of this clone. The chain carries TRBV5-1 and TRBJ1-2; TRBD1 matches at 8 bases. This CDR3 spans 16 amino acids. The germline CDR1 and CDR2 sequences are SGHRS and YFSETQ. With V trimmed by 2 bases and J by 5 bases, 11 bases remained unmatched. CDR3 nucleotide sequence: TGCGCCAGCAGCTTACAACAGGGACAGGCGGGATATGGCTACACCTTC. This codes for CASSLQQGQAGYGYTF.

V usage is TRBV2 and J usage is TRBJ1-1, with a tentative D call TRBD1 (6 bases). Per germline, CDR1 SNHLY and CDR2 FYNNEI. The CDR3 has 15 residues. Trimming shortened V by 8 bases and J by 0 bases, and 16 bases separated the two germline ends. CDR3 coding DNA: TGTGCCAGCTCGTCACAGGGCTTGATGAACACTGAAGCTTTCTTT. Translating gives CASSSQGLMNTEAFF. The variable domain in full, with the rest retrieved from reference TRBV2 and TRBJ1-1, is EPEVTQTPSHQVTQMGQEVILRCVPISNHLYFYWYRQILGQKVEFLVSFYNNEISEKSEIFDDQFSVERPDGSNFTLKIRSTKLEDSAMYFCASSSQGLMNTEAFFGQGTRLTVV.

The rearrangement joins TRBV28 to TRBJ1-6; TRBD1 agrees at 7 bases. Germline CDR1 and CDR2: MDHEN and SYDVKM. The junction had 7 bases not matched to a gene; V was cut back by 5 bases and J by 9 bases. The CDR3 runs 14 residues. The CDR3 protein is CASSPRQGGSPLHF. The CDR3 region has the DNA TGTGCCAGCAGTCCCCGACAGGGTGGTTCACCCCTCCACTTT.

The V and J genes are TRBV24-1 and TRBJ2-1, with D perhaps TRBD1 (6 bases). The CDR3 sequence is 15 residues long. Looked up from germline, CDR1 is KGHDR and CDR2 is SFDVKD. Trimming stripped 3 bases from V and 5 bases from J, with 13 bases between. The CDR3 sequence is CATSDPAGDHNEQFF. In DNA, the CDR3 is TGTGCCACCAGTGATCCGGCAGGGGACCACAATGAGCAGTTCTTC.

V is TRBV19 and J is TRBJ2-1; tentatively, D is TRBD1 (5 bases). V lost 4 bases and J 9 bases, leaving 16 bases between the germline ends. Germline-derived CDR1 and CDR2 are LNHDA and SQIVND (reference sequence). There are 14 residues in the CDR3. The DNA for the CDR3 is TGTGCCAGTAGTACAAGGCCAGGGATGGGTGAGCAGTTCTTC. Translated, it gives CASSTRPGMGEQFF.

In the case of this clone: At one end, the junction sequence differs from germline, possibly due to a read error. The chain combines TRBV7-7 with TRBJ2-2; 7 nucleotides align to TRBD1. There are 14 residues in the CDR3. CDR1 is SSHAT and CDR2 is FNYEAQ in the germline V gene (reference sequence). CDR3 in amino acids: CASSLDRDTGELFF. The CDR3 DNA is TGTGCTAGCAGCTTAGACAGGGACACCGGGGAGCTGTTTTTT.

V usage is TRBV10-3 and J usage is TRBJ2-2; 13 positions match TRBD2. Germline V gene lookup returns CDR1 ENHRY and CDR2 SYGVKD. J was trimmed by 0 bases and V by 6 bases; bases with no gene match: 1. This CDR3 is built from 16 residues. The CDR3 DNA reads TGTGCCATCAGGGGACTAGCGGGGACGAACACCGGGGAGCTGTTTTTT. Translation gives CAIRGLAGTNTGELFF.

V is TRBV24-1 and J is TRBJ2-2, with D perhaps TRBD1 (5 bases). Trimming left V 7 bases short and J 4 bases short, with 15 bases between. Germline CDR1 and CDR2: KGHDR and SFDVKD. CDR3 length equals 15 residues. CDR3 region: CATSKPEGATGELFF. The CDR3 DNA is TGTGCCACCAGCAAACCGGAAGGGGCCACCGGGGAGCTGTTTTTT.

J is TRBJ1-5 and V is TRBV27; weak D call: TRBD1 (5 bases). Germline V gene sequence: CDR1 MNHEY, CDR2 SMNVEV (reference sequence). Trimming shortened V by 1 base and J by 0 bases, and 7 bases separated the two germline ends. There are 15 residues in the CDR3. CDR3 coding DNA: TGTGCCAGCAGTTTATTAGGGGTTAGCAATCAGCCCCAGCATTTT. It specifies CASSLLGVSNQPQHF.

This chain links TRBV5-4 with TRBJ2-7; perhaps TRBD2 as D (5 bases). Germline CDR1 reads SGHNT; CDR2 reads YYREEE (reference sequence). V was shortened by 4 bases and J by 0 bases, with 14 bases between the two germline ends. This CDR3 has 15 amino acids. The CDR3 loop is CASSRGLDPSYEQYF. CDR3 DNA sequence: TGTGCCAGCAGCCGAGGACTGGACCCCTCCTACGAGCAGTACTTC.